The 19 T cell receptor beta chains in this list originate from one sample, sequenced in a study of control samples from healthy donors and cancer patients. Using immunoSEQ multiplex PCR, the repertoire was profiled, and TCRdb retains in-frame clones only, with some absent. The data contain roughly 120,000 clones, 80% to 90% of them singletons. Material: PBMCs. The receptor source for this set is a woman in her fifties or sixties with colorectal cancer.

The CDR3 sequence: CASRRKGYPGGEETQYF. DNA for the CDR3: TGTGCCAGCAGACGCAAGGGGTACCCGGGGGGCGAAGAGACCCAGTACTTC. This sequence joins TRBV27 and TRBJ2-5, with D perhaps TRBD2 (7 bases). The CDR3 loop spans 17 amino acids. CDR1 is MNHEY and CDR2 is SMNVEV in the germline V gene (reference sequence). Trimming cost V 6 bases and J 3 bases, with 23 bases left between them.

This rearrangement joins TRBV2 to TRBJ2-3; TRBD2 matches 13 bases. The CDR3 is 15 amino acids. V gave up 6 bases and J gave up 11 bases; unmatched junction bases: 11. CDR1 SNHLY and CDR2 FYNNEI come from the germline V gene. Here the CDR3 reads CASREGLAGYPLQYF. The DNA of the CDR3 is TGTGCCAGCAGGGAGGGACTAGCGGGGTATCCTTTGCAGTATTTT. The full variable domain, with the rest looked up from reference TRBV2 and TRBJ2-3, is EPEVTQTPSHQVTQMGQEVILRCVPISNHLYFYWYRQILGQKVEFLVSFYNNEISEKSEIFDDQFSVERPDGSNFTLKIRSTKLEDSAMYFCASREGLAGYPLQYFGPGTRLTVL.

In its sample, this clone was seen a few times. The V gene is TRBV3-1 (or the pseudogene TRBV3-2), the J gene TRBJ1-3, with D unresolved. Trimming took 1 base from V and 9 from J, leaving 13 bases between them. The CDR3 is made up of 14 amino acids. Germline lookup yields CDR1 LGHDT and CDR2 YNNKEL (reference sequence). The CDR3 nucleotides read TGTGCCAGCAGCCAAGTCTTAACGGAGGCCACCATATATTTT. This encodes CASSQVLTEATIYF.

The CDR3 region has the DNA TGTGCCAGTAGCAGGAGACAGGGCCATGGCTACACCTTC. Translation gives CASSRRQGHGYTF. The genes are TRBV19 and TRBJ1-2, with 7 bases lining up with TRBD1. The germline gives CDR1 LNHDA, CDR2 SQIVND (reference sequence). The CDR3 contains 13 residues. V was pared by 6 bases and J by 6 bases, with 7 bases of the junction left unmatched.

As DNA, the CDR3 is TGTGCCACCAGTGATTTGCGTTGGGCGGGGACCAATGAGCAGTTCTTC. Translation gives CATSDLRWAGTNEQFF. The chain couples TRBV24-1 to TRBJ2-1, with a weak D call TRBD2 (6 bases). CDR3 length: 16 residues. Germline V gives CDR1 KGHDR, CDR2 SFDVKD. V gave up 0 bases and J gave up 6 bases, with 14 bases separating them.

J is TRBJ1-2 and V is TRBV2; maybe TRBD1 (6 bases). V gave up 6 bases and J gave up 4 bases, with 12 bases separating them. CDR1 is SNHLY, CDR2 FYNNEI, per germline. CDR3 length equals 13 residues. Here the CDR3 reads CASRPDRSYGYTF. DNA for the CDR3: TGTGCCAGCAGACCCGACAGGAGCTATGGCTACACCTTC.

CDR3 residues: CASSSSGLAKNIQYF. The CDR3 DNA follows: TGTGCCAGCAGTTCCTCGGGATTAGCCAAAAACATTCAGTACTTC. This sequence joins TRBV2 and TRBJ2-4; D is perhaps TRBD2 (5 bases). CDR3 length: 15 amino acids. CDR1 is SNHLY, CDR2 FYNNEI, per germline. Trimming cost V 5 bases and J 0 bases, with 11 bases left between them.

The rearrangement uses TRBV9 and TRBJ2-1; TRBD2 matches at 12 bases. The CDR3 contains 16 residues. Germline V lookup: CDR1 SGDLS, CDR2 YYNGEE. Trimming removed 0 bases from V and 8 bases from J; junction bases left unmatched: 6. The CDR3 region has the DNA TGTGCCAGCAGCGTAGGGGGACTAGCGGGTTTCCATGAGCAGTTCTTC. Translated: CASSVGGLAGFHEQFF.

The V call is TRBV11-2, the J call TRBJ1-5; D is unclear. Per the germline V gene, CDR1 is SGHAT and CDR2 is FQNNGV. This CDR3 is built from 13 residues. V dropped 5 bases and J dropped 5 bases, with 10 bases sitting between them. This CDR3 is CASSPGRYQPQHF. The CDR3 DNA follows: TGTGCCAGCAGCCCCGGGCGGTATCAGCCCCAGCATTTT.

The table lists this clone with a count of one. CDR3 sequence reads: CASSLLDRGPYEQYF. In DNA, the CDR3 is TGTGCCAGCAGCTTGTTGGACAGGGGCCCCTACGAGCAGTACTTC. The chain has TRBV2 and TRBJ2-7; TRBD1 aligns across 9 bases. This CDR3 has 15 amino acids. The ends lost 6 bases at V and 2 bases at J; junction bases unmatched: 8. CDR1 and CDR2 (germline): SNHLY, FYNNEI.

The V call is TRBV28, the J call TRBJ1-6, with 8 bases that match TRBD1. The V gene end was trimmed by 3 bases and the J gene end by 4 bases; junction bases not matched to a gene: 2. Germline-derived CDR1 and CDR2 are MDHEN and SYDVKM. CDR3 length equals 15 residues. The CDR3: CASSLGQVYNSPLHF. CDR3 nucleotide sequence: TGTGCCAGCAGTTTGGGACAGGTTTATAATTCACCCCTCCACTTT.

The CDR3 protein is CASSPERDPGGETQYF. The CDR3, as DNA: TGTGCCAGTAGTCCCGAGCGGGACCCCGGGGGGGAGACCCAGTACTTC. The genes are TRBV19 and TRBJ2-5; 7 bases match TRBD2. The CDR3 has 16 residues. Germline V gene sequence: CDR1 LNHDA, CDR2 SQIVND (reference sequence). The ends lost 5 bases at V and 5 bases at J; junction bases unmatched: 14. The full variable domain, completed using reference TRBV19 and TRBJ2-5, is DGGITQSPKYLFRKEGQNVTLSCEQNLNHDAMYWYRQDPGQGLRLIYYSQIVNDFQKGDIAEGYSVSREKKESFPLTVTSAQKNPTAFYLCASSPERDPGGETQYFGPGTRLLVL.

This chain links TRBV9 with TRBJ1-2, with D possibly matching TRBD1 (6 bases). With 4 bases removed from V and 1 base from J, the gap between germline ends came to 23 bases. Germline V CDR1 and CDR2: SGDLS, YYNGEE. The CDR3 is made up of 18 amino acids. CDR3 amino acids: CASSKKSPRQGFNYGYTF. Written as DNA, the CDR3 is TGTGCCAGCAGCAAAAAATCCCCCCGGCAGGGGTTTAACTATGGCTACACCTTC.

The chain uses TRBV27 and TRBJ2-3; D not certain. The CDR3 covers 18 residues. Trimming removed 0 bases at V and 0 bases at J, with 16 bases between. Per the germline V gene, CDR1 is MNHEY and CDR2 is SMNVEV (reference sequence). CDR3 DNA sequence: TGTGCCAGCAGTTTATCGATGTGGAAAGGCGGAAGCACAGATACGCAGTATTTT. It specifies CASSLSMWKGGSTDTQYF.

This chain connects TRBV10-3 to TRBJ1-2; D is possibly TRBD1 (5 bases). Germline V lookup: CDR1 ENHRY, CDR2 SYGVKD. The CDR3 extends over 15 amino acids. V dropped 9 bases and J dropped 5 bases, with 22 bases sitting between them. The CDR3 coding sequence is TGTGCCATTGGGAGGGTGGGACCTGAAAAATATGGCTACACCTTC. Encoded protein: CAIGRVGPEKYGYTF.

This clone was detected a few times. In DNA, the CDR3 is TGTGCCAGCAGCGGACCGGGCGGGGCTAGCACAGATACGCAGTATTTT. Protein product: CASSGPGGASTDTQYF. The V and J genes are TRBV9 and TRBJ2-3, with D possibly TRBD2 on 6 matching bases. CDR1 SGDLS and CDR2 YYNGEE come from the germline V gene. V lost 3 bases, J lost 0 bases, and 14 bases lay in between. This CDR3 has 16 residues.

The chain is built from TRBV3-1 (or the pseudogene TRBV3-2) and TRBJ2-3; TRBD2 matches at 7 bases. Per the germline V gene, CDR1 is LGHDT and CDR2 is YNNKEL (reference sequence). This CDR3 region has 13 residues. Losses at the gene ends were 4 bases for V and 6 bases for J; bases not matched to a gene: 4. The CDR3 sequence is CASSRGGVDTQYF. For the CDR3, the DNA is TGTGCCAGCAGCCGGGGGGGAGTTGATACGCAGTATTTT.

V usage is TRBV3-1 (or the pseudogene TRBV3-2) and J usage is TRBJ2-1; 10 nucleotides align to TRBD1. There are 15 residues in the CDR3. Germline loops: CDR1 LGHDT, CDR2 YNNKEL (reference sequence). V lost 5 bases to trimming and J lost 4 bases; unmatched junction nucleotides: 5. CDR3 sequence (DNA): TGTGCCAGCAGCGATCCGGGACAGGGGTACAATGAGCAGTTCTTC. Its translation: CASSDPGQGYNEQFF.

The chain employs TRBV30 and TRBJ1-2; D may be TRBD1 (5 bases). Trimming cost V 4 bases and J 6 bases, with 15 bases left between them. CDR3 size: 13 residues. Germline V gene data show CDR1 as GTSNPN and CDR2 as SVGIG (reference sequence). The CDR3 region has the DNA TGTGCCTGGAATCCGGGGGATTTCCATGGCTACACCTTC. It codes for CAWNPGDFHGYTF. Complete variable domain (other parts from reference TRBV30 and TRBJ1-2): SQTIHQWPATLVQPVGSPLSLECTVEGTSNPNLYWYRQAAGRGLQLLFYSVGIGQISSEVPQNLSASRPQDRQFILSSKKLLLSDSGFYLCAWNPGDFHGYTFGSGTRLTVV.